The rows below give T cell receptor beta chains drawn from one sample of a study of blood T cell repertoires in COVID-19. Some clones are missing from TCRdb's copy, which holds only in-frame ones; the method was immunoSEQ multiplex PCR. This sample has about 220,000 clones, with around four fifths found just once. Material for sequencing was peripheral blood. The receptors shown here come from a woman between 50 and 59 years old with acute or convalescent COVID-19. Both conserved end residues are part of each CDR3. A D gene is named only where the DNA matches it firmly. The size field is filled for only some rows; it gives once, few, many or a size class.

J gene: TRBJ2-1
V gene: TRBV7-2
D gene: NA
clone size: few
CDR3 DNA: TGTGCCAGCAGCCCCACCTACAATGAGCAGTTCTTC
CDR3 protein: CASSPTYNEQFF

J gene: TRBJ1-2
V gene: TRBV4-2
D gene: NA
clone size: NA
CDR3 DNA: TGTGCCAGCAGCCAAGCTCTACCGGGAGCCAGAGCTAGGGTGGGGGTTTATGGCTACACCTTC
CDR3 protein: CASSQALPGARARVGVYGYTF

J gene: TRBJ1-6
V gene: TRBV3-1/TRBV3-2
D gene: NA
clone size: NA
CDR3 DNA: TGTGCCAGCAGCCAAGGCACTAACGATAATTCACCCCTCCACTTT
CDR3 protein: CASSQGTNDNSPLHF

J gene: TRBJ2-3
V gene: TRBV2
D gene: TRBD1
clone size: NA
CDR3 DNA: TGTGCCAGCAGGCAGAACAGGGGAGCAGATACGCAGTATTTT
CDR3 protein: CASRQNRGADTQYF

J gene: TRBJ2-2
V gene: TRBV27
D gene: TRBD1
clone size: NA
CDR3 DNA: TGTGCCAGCACCAGGGGGCCGGGGACCGGGGAGCTGTTTTTT
CDR3 protein: CASTRGPGTGELFF

J gene: TRBJ1-6
V gene: TRBV30
D gene: NA
clone size: NA
CDR3 DNA: TGTGCCTGGACTGACTCCGGGAAGCCCCTCCACTTT
CDR3 protein: CAWTDSGKPLHF

J gene: TRBJ2-3
V gene: TRBV29-1
D gene: TRBD1
clone size: NA
CDR3 DNA: TGCAGCGTTGAATTGAACAGGGGGGCAGATACGCAGTATTTT
CDR3 protein: CSVELNRGADTQYF

J gene: TRBJ2-1
V gene: TRBV2
D gene: NA
clone size: NA
CDR3 DNA: TGTGCCAGCAGTGAAGCGCATGAGGTATACAATGAGCAGTTCTTC
CDR3 protein: CASSEAHEVYNEQFF

J gene: TRBJ2-7
V gene: TRBV6-5
D gene: NA
clone size: NA
CDR3 DNA: TGTGCCAGCAGTTCCATCAGGGGAAGTTCCTACGAGCAGTACTTC
CDR3 protein: CASSSIRGSSYEQYF

J gene: TRBJ2-2
V gene: TRBV29-1
D gene: TRBD1
clone size: NA
CDR3 DNA: TGCAGCGTTGAAGGGGACAGGGGGAACACCGGGGAGCTGTTTTTT
CDR3 protein: CSVEGDRGNTGELFF

J gene: TRBJ2-1
V gene: TRBV7-8
D gene: NA
clone size: NA
CDR3 DNA: TGTGCCAGCAGCTTAGCCAGGGATGAGCAGTTCTTC
CDR3 protein: CASSLARDEQFF

J gene: TRBJ1-2
V gene: TRBV3-1/TRBV3-2
D gene: TRBD1
clone size: NA
CDR3 DNA: TGTGCCAGCAGCCAGCAGTGGACAGGGGTGGATGGCTACACCTTC
CDR3 protein: CASSQQWTGVDGYTF

J gene: TRBJ2-2
V gene: TRBV5-1
D gene: TRBD1
clone size: NA
CDR3 DNA: TGCGCCAGCGACACAGGGGGCACCGGGGAGCTGTTTTTT
CDR3 protein: CASDTGGTGELFF

J gene: TRBJ2-2
V gene: TRBV2
D gene: NA
clone size: NA
CDR3 DNA: TGTGCCAGCCAGATAGCTGCCGGGGAGCTGTTTTTT
CDR3 protein: CASQIAAGELFF